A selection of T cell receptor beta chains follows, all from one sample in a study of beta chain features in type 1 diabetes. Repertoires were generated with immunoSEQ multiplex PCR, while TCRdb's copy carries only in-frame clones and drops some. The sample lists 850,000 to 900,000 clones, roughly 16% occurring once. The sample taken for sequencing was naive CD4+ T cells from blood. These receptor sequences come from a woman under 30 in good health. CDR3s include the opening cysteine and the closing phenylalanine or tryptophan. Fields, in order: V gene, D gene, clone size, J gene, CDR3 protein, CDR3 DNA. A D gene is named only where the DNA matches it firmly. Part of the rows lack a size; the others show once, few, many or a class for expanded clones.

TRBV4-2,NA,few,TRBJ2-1,CASSQEFRGSSYNEQFF,TGTGCCAGCAGCCAAGAGTTCCGGGGTAGCTCCTACAATGAGCAGTTCTTC
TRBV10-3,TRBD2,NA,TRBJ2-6,CAISGRLADSGANVLTF,TGTGCCATCAGTGGTCGACTAGCGGACTCTGGGGCCAACGTCCTGACTTTC
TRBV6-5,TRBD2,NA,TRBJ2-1,CASGGTSGRDEQFF,TGTGCCAGCGGCGGGACTAGCGGGAGGGATGAGCAGTTCTTC
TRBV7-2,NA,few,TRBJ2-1,CASSQQQGYEQFF,TGTGCCAGCAGCCAACAACAGGGTTATGAGCAGTTCTTC
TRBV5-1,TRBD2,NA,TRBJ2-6,CASSGGAGGANVLTF,TGCGCCAGCAGCGGCGGAGCGGGAGGGGCCAACGTCCTGACTTTC
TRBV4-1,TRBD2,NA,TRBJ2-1,CASSRKDPAIAGGTGNEQFF,TGCGCCAGCAGCCGCAAAGATCCGGCCATAGCGGGAGGTACGGGAAATGAGCAGTTCTTC
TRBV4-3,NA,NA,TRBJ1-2,CASSQDGGDDYTF,TGCGCCAGCAGCCAAGATGGGGGAGACGATTACACCTTC
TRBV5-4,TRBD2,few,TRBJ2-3,CASSPWRGGTDTQYF,TGTGCCAGCAGCCCCTGGCGGGGGGGCACAGATACGCAGTATTTT
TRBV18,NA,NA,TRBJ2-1,CASSISVTTYNEQFF,TGTGCCAGCTCAATTAGCGTTACGACCTACAATGAGCAGTTCTTC
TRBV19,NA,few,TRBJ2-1,CASSMIFPVSSYNEQFF,TGTGCCAGTAGTATGATCTTTCCCGTCAGCTCCTACAATGAGCAGTTCTTC
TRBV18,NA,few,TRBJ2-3,CASSPYRASTDTQYF,TGTGCCAGCTCACCCTACAGGGCCAGCACAGATACGCAGTATTTT
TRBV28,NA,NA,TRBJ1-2,CASSWAGQTYGYTF,TGTGCCAGCAGTTGGGCGGGACAAACGTATGGCTACACCTTC
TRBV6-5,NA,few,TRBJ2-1,CASTKLEGRRNEQFF,TGTGCCAGCACCAAACTAGAGGGTCGGAGGAATGAGCAGTTCTTC
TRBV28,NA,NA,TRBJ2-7,CASSFGGTRYEQYF,TGTGCCAGCAGTTTTGGGGGTACTCGGTACGAGCAGTACTTC
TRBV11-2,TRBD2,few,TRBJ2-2,CASSLVRTSYEGTGELFF,TGTGCCAGCAGCTTGGTACGGACTAGTTATGAGGGCACCGGGGAGCTGTTTTTT
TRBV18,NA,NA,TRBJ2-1,CASSPRTDNEQFF,TGTGCCAGCTCACCAAGGACAGATAATGAGCAGTTCTTC
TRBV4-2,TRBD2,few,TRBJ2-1,CASSPPGGGSGDEQFF,TGTGCCAGCAGCCCCCCCGGTGGAGGGAGCGGGGATGAGCAGTTCTTC
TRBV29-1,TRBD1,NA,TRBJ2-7,CSVGAPGQGINEQYF,TGCAGCGTTGGGGCCCCGGGACAGGGGATAAACGAGCAGTACTTC
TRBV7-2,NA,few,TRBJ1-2,CASSLDYSNYGYTF,TGTGCCAGCAGCTTGGATTACTCAAACTATGGCTACACCTTC